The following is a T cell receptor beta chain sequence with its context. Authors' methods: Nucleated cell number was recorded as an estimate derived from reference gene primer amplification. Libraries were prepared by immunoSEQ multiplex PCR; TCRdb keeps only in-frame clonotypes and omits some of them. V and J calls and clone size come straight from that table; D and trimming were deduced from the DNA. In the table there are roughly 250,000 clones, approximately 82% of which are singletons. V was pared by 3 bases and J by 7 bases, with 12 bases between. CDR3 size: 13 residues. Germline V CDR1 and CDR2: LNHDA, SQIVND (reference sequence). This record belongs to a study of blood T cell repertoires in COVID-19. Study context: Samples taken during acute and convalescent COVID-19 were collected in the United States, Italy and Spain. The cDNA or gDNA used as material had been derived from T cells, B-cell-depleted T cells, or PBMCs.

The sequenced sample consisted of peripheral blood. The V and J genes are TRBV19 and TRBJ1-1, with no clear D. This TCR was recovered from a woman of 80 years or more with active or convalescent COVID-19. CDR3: CASSMRRTDEAFF. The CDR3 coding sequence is TGTGCCAGTAGTATGAGGCGTACTGATGAAGCTTTCTTT.